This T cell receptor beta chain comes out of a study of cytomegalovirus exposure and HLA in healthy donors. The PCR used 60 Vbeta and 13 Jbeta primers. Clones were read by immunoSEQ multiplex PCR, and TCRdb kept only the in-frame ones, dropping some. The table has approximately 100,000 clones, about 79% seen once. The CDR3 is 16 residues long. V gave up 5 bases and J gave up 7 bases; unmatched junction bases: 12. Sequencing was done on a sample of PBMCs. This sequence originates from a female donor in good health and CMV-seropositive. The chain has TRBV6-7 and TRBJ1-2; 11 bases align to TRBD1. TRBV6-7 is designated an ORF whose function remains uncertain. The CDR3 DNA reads TGTGCCAGCAGTGGGGACAGGGGGAAAGGGCCAGGTGGCTACACCTTC. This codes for CASSGDRGKGPGGYTF.